A selection of T cell receptor beta chains follows, all from one sample in a study of T cells in Graves' hyperthyroidism and ophthalmopathy. TCRdb re-called the multiplex PCR reads through MiXCR, storing one row per CDR3 protein. The sample includes fewer than 400,000 distinct CDR3 sequences, more than 15% of them seen just once. The specimen was blood. The receptor source for this set is a woman younger than 30 with Graves' hyperthyroidism that later progressed to Graves' ophthalmopathy. Each CDR3 is given with its conserved first and last residue. The D gene is left open where the match is weak. Only part of the rows carry a size: once, few, many, or a class if the clone is expanded.

V gene,D gene,clone size,J gene,CDR3 DNA,CDR3 protein
TRBV2,.,many,TRBJ2-1,TGTGCCAGCAGTGATTTGGCGGTAGGCGATGAGCAGTTCTTC,CASSDLAVGDEQFF
TRBV18,TRBD2,many,TRBJ2-1,TGTGCCAGCTCCCCTCGTAGCGGGATCGGCTCCTACAATGAGCAGTTCTTC,CASSPRSGIGSYNEQFF
TRBV6-2/TRBV6-3,.,few,TRBJ2-3,TGTGCCAGCGGGACTGTCACAGATACGCAGTATTTT,CASGTVTDTQYF
TRBV20-1,.,many,TRBJ2-2,TGCAGTGGGCGCCTTGGCGGAACGAACACCGGGGAGCTGTTTTTT,CSGRLGGTNTGELFF
TRBV27,.,many,TRBJ2-5,TGTGCCAGCAGTTTAGTGGGCAGGGGTCGAGAGACCCAGTACTTC,CASSLVGRGRETQYF
TRBV7-2,.,many,TRBJ2-5,TGTGCCAGCAGCGCTCATCAGGGGCGGGGTGAGACCCAGTACTTC,CASSAHQGRGETQYF
TRBV20-1,.,many,TRBJ2-5,TGCAGTGCTAGTTCCAGGGGCACGGAGACCCAGTACTTC,CSASSRGTETQYF
TRBV12-3/TRBV12-4,TRBD2,many,TRBJ2-3,TGTGCCAGCAGTTTTGGCGGGAGGGTACTGGGCACAGATACGCAGTATTTT,CASSFGGRVLGTDTQYF
TRBV5-1,.,many,TRBJ2-7,TGCGCCAGCAGTCTTGACCAGGGGAGCTACGAGCAGTACTTC,CASSLDQGSYEQYF
TRBV12-3/TRBV12-4,.,.,TRBJ2-7,TGTGCCAGCAGTTTCGGGTCAGGGGAGCAGTACTTC,CASSFGSGEQYF
TRBV20-1,.,.,TRBJ2-5,TGCAGTGCTAGAGAGGCTAGTTTAGAGACCCAGTACTTC,CSAREASLETQYF
TRBV11-1,TRBD2,many,TRBJ2-2,TGTGCCAGCAGCTCCGGACTAGCGGGGACCTTCGGGGAGCTGTTTTTT,CASSSGLAGTFGELFF
TRBV7-6,.,many,TRBJ2-5,TGTGCCAGCAGCTTAGGTCCAGGGGGGCACCAAGAGACCCAGTACTTC,CASSLGPGGHQETQYF
TRBV28,.,.,TRBJ1-6,TGTGCCAGCAGTTTATCAACAACAGGCTATTCACCCCTCCACTTT,CASSLSTTGYSPLHF
TRBV28,.,many,TRBJ2-7,TGTGCCAGCAGTTCCCCGGGACACTCTTACGAGCAGTACTTC,CASSSPGHSYEQYF
TRBV5-1,.,many,TRBJ1-4,TGCGCCAGCAGACGCAGGGAGAATGAAAAACTGTTTTTT,CASRRRENEKLFF
TRBV5-1,TRBD2,.,TRBJ2-1,TGCGCCAGCAGCTTGTTTACTAGCGATGGTGAGCAGTTCTTC,CASSLFTSDGEQFF
TRBV12-3/TRBV12-4,.,few,TRBJ2-7,TGTGCCAGCAGTATTACGGGACTTCGTGGGGACCTCTACGAGCAGTACTTC,CASSITGLRGDLYEQYF
TRBV19,.,.,TRBJ2-3,TGTGCCAGTAGTAACTCCCACACAGATACGCAGTATTTT,CASSNSHTDTQYF
TRBV20-1,.,.,TRBJ2-1,TGCAGTGCTATATCTGGATCCGGGCGGAGTCTAAACAATGAGCAGTTCTTC,CSAISGSGRSLNNEQFF
TRBV18,.,many,TRBJ1-1,TGTGCCAGCTCATCTCCCCGGAGGGTGAACACTGAAGCTTTCTTT,CASSSPRRVNTEAFF
TRBV7-3,TRBD2,many,TRBJ2-7,TGTGCCAGCAGCTTAACTAGCGGGAACAACGAGCAGTACTTC,CASSLTSGNNEQYF
TRBV9,TRBD2,.,TRBJ2-1,TGTGCCAGCAGCCCCGGAGGGACTAGCGATGCGAGCTCCTACAATGAGCAGTTCTTC,CASSPGGTSDASSYNEQFF
TRBV20-1,TRBD1,.,TRBJ2-7,TGCAGTGCTAGAGAACAGGGGAGCGAGCAGTACTTC,CSAREQGSEQYF
TRBV7-9,.,many,TRBJ1-4,TGTGCCAGCAGCTTAGGAGACGAAAAACTGTTTTTT,CASSLGDEKLFF
TRBV28,TRBD2,many,TRBJ2-1,TGTGCCAGCAGTCCCCAGGGACTAGCGGGCCCCGTCAATGAGCAGTTCTTC,CASSPQGLAGPVNEQFF
TRBV6-1,.,few,TRBJ2-1,TGTGCCAGCAGTGAAGTTGTTGAGCAGTTCTTC,CASSEVVEQFF
TRBV11-2,.,many,TRBJ2-7,TGTGCCAGCAGTGCCGACACAATCGGCACCTACGAGCAGTACTTC,CASSADTIGTYEQYF
TRBV7-2,.,many,TRBJ1-5,TGTGCCAGCAGCCGAGGGGGGGGGCGAAGGAGCAATCAGCCCCAGCATTTT,CASSRGGGRRSNQPQHF
TRBV7-2,TRBD1,.,TRBJ2-5,TGTGCCAGCAGCCCCCAGACAGGGGAGCAAGAGACCCGGTACTTC,CASSPQTGEQETRYF
TRBV29-1,.,many,TRBJ2-3,TGCAGCGTTGCATTAAGGGTCGGAGATACGCAGTATTTT,CSVALRVGDTQYF
TRBV6-2/TRBV6-3,.,many,TRBJ2-1,TGTGCCAGCAATAGGCTTCCCTCCTACAATGAGCAGTTCTTC,CASNRLPSYNEQFF
TRBV20-1,TRBD2,.,TRBJ2-3,TGCAGTGCTAGAGCCCGACTAGCGGGAAAGGGGCAAGATACGCAGTATTTT,CSARARLAGKGQDTQYF
TRBV12-3/TRBV12-4,.,many,TRBJ2-5,TGTGCCAGCAGTTTCGCGGGGCCTTCAAAAGAGACCCAGTACTTC,CASSFAGPSKETQYF
TRBV7-2,TRBD2,many,TRBJ2-5,TGTGCCAGCAGCCAATACCTCGCCGGGACTAGCGAGGGGGGCCAGTACTTC,CASSQYLAGTSEGGQYF
TRBV5-1,TRBD2,few,TRBJ2-1,TGCGCCAGCAGCAAACTAGCGGGAGGGATTAATGAGCAGTTCTTC,CASSKLAGGINEQFF
TRBV6-1,.,.,TRBJ1-1,TGTGCCAGCAGTTTATATCCCGGGGCTGTGGGCACTGAAGCTTTCTTT,CASSLYPGAVGTEAFF
TRBV6-2/TRBV6-3,.,.,TRBJ2-3,TGTGCCAGCAGTTACAACGACTGGGATACGCAGTATTTT,CASSYNDWDTQYF
TRBV28,TRBD1,many,TRBJ1-5,TGTGCCAGCAGTTTTCAGGGGGCGAGCAATCAGCCCCAGCATTTT,CASSFQGASNQPQHF
TRBV4-2,TRBD1,few,TRBJ2-7,TGTGCCAGCAGCCTCCAGACAGGGGTGGAGGGGGAGCAGTACTTC,CASSLQTGVEGEQYF
TRBV29-1,.,.,TRBJ2-7,TGCAGCGCCCTACAAGGCCACACCTACGAGCAGTACTTC,CSALQGHTYEQYF
TRBV6-1,.,many,TRBJ1-2,TGTGCCAGCAGGCCCCTCGCGTACGACAGTTTCTATGGCTACACCTTC,CASRPLAYDSFYGYTF
TRBV7-3,.,.,TRBJ2-7,TGTGCCAGCAGCGACCTCCCGGGGGACGAGCAGTACTTC,CASSDLPGDEQYF
TRBV9,.,.,TRBJ2-1,TGTGCCAGCGGCGGGATACCCGATGAGCAGTTCTTC,CASGGIPDEQFF
TRBV5-1,.,few,TRBJ2-5,TGCGCCAGCAGCTTGAAGGGTCCGGTCCAAGAGACCCAGTACTTC,CASSLKGPVQETQYF
TRBV27,.,many,TRBJ2-7,TGTGCCAGCAGTTTTACAGGGAAGGTGCAGTACTTC,CASSFTGKVQYF
TRBV7-9,.,many,TRBJ1-1,TGTGCCAGCAGACGGCCAACCGGGCTTGACACTGAAGCTTTCTTT,CASRRPTGLDTEAFF